This TCR beta chain came from a study of tumor-infiltrating lymphocytes in localized non-small cell lung cancer. Study-level background: The cohort mixed smokers and never-smokers, several histologies, and some post-neoadjuvant-chemotherapy samples.

As for this clone: Its antigen is not known.

The CDR3 extends over 14 amino acids. Germline assignment: CDR1 SGHRS and CDR2 YFSETQ. The junction had 3 bases not matched to a gene; V was cut back by 4 bases and J by 2 bases. Profiled with immunoSEQ multiplex PCR; TCRdb holds only in-frame clones, not every one. The sample gives some 10,000 clones, roughly 84% of which show up once; approximately 8.4% is in the top ten. Study results and caveats: Different pieces of the same tissue went to different assays, confounding technical variation with intratumor heterogeneity. No T-cell fraction difference was seen between IM1 and IM2 tumors. Tumor T-cell fraction was not associated with recurrence-free survival.

This sequence was found in a human donor with non-small cell lung cancer. The chain joins TRBV5-1 to TRBJ2-7; 10 nucleotides agree with TRBD1. Material for sequencing was lung tumor tissue. The CDR3 region has the DNA TGCGCCAGCAGCCTCGGACAGGGGGCCTACGAGCAGTACTTC. Its translation: CASSLGQGAYEQYF.